The source of this T cell receptor beta chain is a study of beta chain features in type 1 diabetes. Overall study context: No age, gender or cell yield differences were seen between patients and healthy donors.

This CDR3 is 14 amino acids long. Germline CDR1 MGHDK, CDR2 SYGVNS. The trim removed 6 bases at V and 0 bases at J, leaving 2 bases unmatched. The whole isolated RNA underwent reverse transcription, so sequencing captured expressed TCRB transcripts. Data came from immunoSEQ multiplex PCR; TCRdb stores just in-frame clones and leaves some out. There are a few hundred thousand clones in the sample; about 26% occur only once, and approximately 4% lies in the top ten. Sequencing was performed on central memory CD4+ T cells from blood. The rearrangement uses TRBV25-1 and TRBJ2-3; TRBD1 matches at 8 bases. The receptor comes from a man aged 30 to 45 in good health. This chain's CDR3 is CASRRTGSTDTQYF. For the CDR3, the DNA is TGTGCCAGCAGAAGGACAGGGAGCACAGATACGCAGTATTTT.